The 17 T cell receptor beta chains reported below all come from one sample, sequenced in a study of blood T cell repertoires in COVID-19. Profiled with immunoSEQ multiplex PCR; TCRdb holds only in-frame clones, not every one. This sample carries over 150,000 clones, approximately 90% of them seen once, and the ten largest clones take approximately 5%. The sequenced material came from peripheral blood. The source is a man younger than 35 with COVID-19, enrolled during active disease.

The rearrangement joins TRBV6-1 to TRBJ1-2; D gene uncertain. Germline V gene lookup returns CDR1 MNHNS and CDR2 SASEGT. V was clipped by 2 bases and J by 1 base, with 11 bases between them. The CDR3 loop spans 15 amino acids. The CDR3 nucleotides are TGTGCCAGCAGTGAACACGGTGGACTTAACTATGGCTACACCTTC. It specifies CASSEHGGLNYGYTF.

The chain combines TRBV7-9 with TRBJ2-7; D might be TRBD1 (6 bases). This CDR3 has 14 residues. Per germline, CDR1 SEHNR and CDR2 FQNEAQ (reference sequence). V shed 5 bases and J shed 5 bases, with 16 bases lying between them. This chain's CDR3 is CASSPAGTIDEQYF. The CDR3 DNA sequence: TGTGCCAGCAGCCCAGCCGGGACAATCGACGAGCAGTACTTC.

CDR3 in amino acids: CASSPPWTGWDEQYF. CDR3 DNA: TGCGCCAGCAGCCCTCCCTGGACAGGGTGGGACGAGCAGTACTTC. V is TRBV4-1 and J is TRBJ2-7, with 8 nucleotides matching TRBD1. The V and J ends lost 4 bases and 5 bases, in that order; junction bases with no gene match: 10. The germline gives CDR1 MGHRA, CDR2 YSYEKL. The CDR3 has 15 amino acids.

The chain links TRBV6-5 to TRBJ1-1; D remains unclear. Trimming took off 2 bases at V and 3 bases at J, with 10 bases between the two ends. CDR1 and CDR2 from the germline V gene are MNHEY and SVGAGI. This CDR3 region has 14 residues. The DNA of the CDR3 is TGTGCCAGCAGTTACACGGGTCTGGACACTGAAGCTTTCTTT. Its translation: CASSYTGLDTEAFF.

The chain links TRBV18 to TRBJ2-7, with 11 bases aligning to TRBD2. Germline V gene data show CDR1 as KGHSH and CDR2 as LQKENI. Trimming removed 4 bases from V and 3 bases from J; junction bases left unmatched: 14. The CDR3 extends over 18 amino acids. The CDR3 nucleotides are TGTGCCAGCTCACTTCCCCCCCCAACTAGCGGGAGATACTACGAGCAGTACTTC. Its protein product is CASSLPPPTSGRYYEQYF. Filled out from reference TRBV18 and TRBJ2-7, the complete variable domain reads NAGVMQNPRHLVRRRGQEARLRCSPMKGHSHVYWYRQLPEEGLKFMVYLQKENIIDESGMPKERFSAEFPKEGPSILRIQQVVRGDSAAYFCASSLPPPTSGRYYEQYFGPGTRLTVT.

The chain carries TRBV9 and TRBJ2-7, with a tentative D call TRBD1 (5 bases). V lost 0 bases, J lost 0 bases, and 10 bases lay in between. CDR1 and CDR2 from the germline V gene are SGDLS and YYNGEE. The length of the CDR3 is 15 residues. The CDR3 DNA follows: TGTGCCAGCAGCGTAGCAGGGATCAACTCCTACGAGCAGTACTTC. Protein sequence: CASSVAGINSYEQYF.

The chain is built from TRBV27 and TRBJ2-7; weak D call: TRBD2 (5 bases). Germline CDR1 MNHEY, CDR2 SMNVEV (reference sequence). V was clipped by 3 bases and J by 0 bases, with 12 bases between them. The CDR3 spans 15 residues. This chain's CDR3 is CASSFGSGFSYEQYF. The DNA for the CDR3 is TGTGCCAGCAGTTTTGGATCGGGGTTCTCCTACGAGCAGTACTTC.

This sequence joins TRBV18 and TRBJ1-3, with D possibly TRBD1 on 5 matching bases. This CDR3 contains 15 residues. Germline CDR1 and CDR2: KGHSH and LQKENI. Trimming removed 5 bases from V and 0 bases from J, with 11 bases in between. The CDR3 is CASSKDSYSGNTIYF. The CDR3 region has the DNA TGTGCCAGCTCAAAAGACAGCTACTCTGGAAACACCATATATTTT.

V and J are TRBV4-3 and TRBJ1-4; the D gene is possibly TRBD1 (5 bases). The CDR3 sequence is 14 residues long. Germline V gene lookup returns CDR1 LGHNA and CDR2 YSLEER. V lost 1 base to trimming and J lost 4 bases, with 7 bases between them. The CDR3 nucleotides are TGCGCCAGCAGCCAAGGACAGAATAATGAAAAACTGTTTTTT. Translated, it gives CASSQGQNNEKLFF.

The chain has TRBV19 and TRBJ2-1; TRBD2 might be the D (5 bases). Germline V gene data show CDR1 as LNHDA and CDR2 as SQIVND (reference sequence). The ends were cut back, 1 base at V and 4 bases at J, with 14 bases in the middle. The CDR3 contains 16 residues. The CDR3 is CASSIVPAELYNEQFF. The CDR3 region has the DNA TGTGCCAGTAGTATAGTTCCAGCGGAACTATACAATGAGCAGTTCTTC.

The V call is TRBV18, the J call TRBJ2-7; TRBD1 matches at 8 bases. The ends lost 4 bases at V and 1 base at J; junction bases unmatched: 12. The CDR3 covers 17 residues. Germline CDR1 and CDR2: KGHSH and LQKENI. DNA of the CDR3: TGTGCCAGCTCACACGGACAGGGACCATCTGCATCCTACGAGCAGTACTTC. Its translation is CASSHGQGPSASYEQYF.

This clone was detected once. The rearrangement links TRBV3-1 (or the pseudogene TRBV3-2) to TRBJ2-1; no definite D call. The V and J ends lost 3 bases and 5 bases respectively, with 5 bases between them. In germline, CDR1 is LGHDT, CDR2 YNNKEL (reference sequence). This CDR3 spans 12 amino acids. CDR3 sequence: CASSQSDNEQFF. For the CDR3, the DNA is TGTGCCAGCAGCCAGTCCGACAATGAGCAGTTCTTC.

The chain uses TRBV7-3 and TRBJ1-1; D remains ambiguous. V shed 0 bases and J shed 0 bases, with 11 bases lying between them. The CDR3 is 16 amino acids. From germline, CDR1 is SGHTA and CDR2 FQGTGA. This chain's CDR3 is CASSLTGGSLNTEAFF. The CDR3 DNA sequence: TGTGCCAGCAGCTTAACGGGAGGGAGCTTGAACACTGAAGCTTTCTTT.

This clone was observed once. The chain recombines TRBV9 with TRBJ2-2, with D possibly TRBD1 on 5 matching bases. Germline V gives CDR1 SGDLS, CDR2 YYNGEE. The CDR3 is 15 residues long. The V end lost 4 bases, the J end lost 1 base, and 11 bases lay between the germline ends. CDR3 nucleotides: TGTGCCAGCAGCACCGCTCAGGGGAACACCGGGGAGCTGTTTTTT. This gives the protein CASSTAQGNTGELFF.

The chain has TRBV15 and TRBJ2-3, with TRBD2 identical over 8 bases. The CDR3 contains 17 residues. CDR1 and CDR2 from the germline V gene are LNHNV and YYDKDF (reference sequence). Losses at the gene ends were 1 base for V and 2 bases for J; bases not matched to a gene: 8. For the CDR3, the DNA is TGTGCCACCAGCAGAGGTCGAGCGGGAGCCTCCACAGATACGCAGTATTTT. Its protein product is CATSRGRAGASTDTQYF.

This clone was detected once. The genes are TRBV30 and TRBJ1-1, with a tentative D call TRBD1 (5 bases). With 5 bases removed from V and 0 bases from J, the gap between germline ends came to 10 bases. Germline CDR1 reads GTSNPN; CDR2 reads SVGIG (reference sequence). The CDR3 extends over 13 amino acids. This CDR3 is CAWDDRMNTEAFF. CDR3 nucleotide sequence: TGTGCCTGGGACGACAGAATGAACACTGAAGCTTTCTTT.

This clone was seen more than once but under ten times. The J gene is TRBJ2-5, the V gene TRBV24-1; tentative D call: TRBD2 (5 bases). V lost 4 bases, J lost 1 base, and 15 bases lay in between. This CDR3 comprises 16 residues. The germline gives CDR1 KGHDR, CDR2 SFDVKD. CDR3 amino acids: CATSDPRLAPQETQYF. The CDR3 DNA is TGTGCCACCAGTGACCCTCGGCTAGCCCCCCAAGAGACCCAGTACTTC.